Below, one T cell receptor (beta chain) is given with its context. Antigen specificity is unknown. The entry originates in a study of OX40 agonist ivuxolimab in advanced cancers. Study results and caveats: Clonal expansion among partial responders at 0.1-3.0 mg/kg ranked near the lowest.

The CDR3 has 16 amino acids. V shed 4 bases, J shed 2 bases, and the junction held 5 bases outside the gene matches. Germline CDR1 and CDR2: SNHLY and FYNNEI. Profiling relied on immunoSEQ multiplex PCR, and the TCRdb table lists in-frame clones only, not all of them. The sample lists some 140,000 clones, less than 95% occurring once. This clonotype was obtained from an adult with an advanced solid tumor such as melanoma, head and neck, liver or kidney cancer. This sample comprised CD4+ or CD8+ T cells sorted from blood, obtained in a trial of the OX40 agonist ivuxolimab. The chain is built from TRBV2 and TRBJ2-2; 9 nucleotides align to TRBD2. For the CDR3, the DNA is TGTGCCAGCAGTGGGGGGACTAGCCTAAACACCGGGGAGCTGTTTTTT. Residues: CASSGGTSLNTGELFF.